A selection of T cell receptor beta chains follows, all from one sample in a study of CXCR3-negative and CXCR3-positive naive CD8 T cells. For each CDR3 protein, TCRdb gives one entry from its re-call of the 5' RACE reads, without DNA. Recorded for this sample: about 130,000 distinct CDR3 sequences. The sample taken for sequencing was naive CXCR3- CD8+ T cells from blood. The receptors originated from a human donor in good health. Some clones in this sample may be carry-over from other donors' samples. CDR3s include the opening cysteine and the closing phenylalanine or tryptophan. Each record gives: V gene, J gene, CDR3 protein.

TRBV25-1	TRBJ2-5	CASIRGGTQYF
TRBV12-3/TRBV12-4	TRBJ2-1	CASRDSNYNEQFF
TRBV4-3	TRBJ2-3	CASSLDSGQDTQYF
TRBV7-9	TRBJ1-1	CASSLGVRDRGPNTEAFF
TRBV29-1	TRBJ2-7	CSVEDDLSGGYEQYF
TRBV12-3/TRBV12-4	TRBJ2-1	CASSLFADEQFF
TRBV9	TRBJ2-2	CASSLTGLAGAPNTGELFF
TRBV13	TRBJ2-1	CASSHRDSYNEQFF
TRBV25-1	TRBJ2-1	CASSEYFYNEQFF
TRBV21-1	TRBJ1-2	CASSNGGQDNGYTF
TRBV7-9	TRBJ2-1	CASSFGLASNEQFF
TRBV7-9	TRBJ2-7	CASSWGRGLHEQYF
TRBV29-1	TRBJ2-7	CSVVWRADKKGYEQYF
TRBV7-2	TRBJ1-6	CASSPSPYNSPLHF
TRBV28	TRBJ2-7	CASSLRAAGEQYF
TRBV29-1	TRBJ1-1	CSVAPGRHTEAFF
TRBV12-3/TRBV12-4	TRBJ2-2	CASSYSGELFF
TRBV29-1	TRBJ2-1	CSVEDRTYNEQFF
TRBV10-3	TRBJ1-4	CAIRGTGVAEKLFF
TRBV6-2/TRBV6-3	TRBJ1-1	CASSHGQGGTEGFF
TRBV29-1	TRBJ2-2	CSVVGNANTGELFF
TRBV29-1	TRBJ1-2	CSVRQADYGYTF
TRBV7-8	TRBJ2-3	CASSLALRGGSTDTQYF